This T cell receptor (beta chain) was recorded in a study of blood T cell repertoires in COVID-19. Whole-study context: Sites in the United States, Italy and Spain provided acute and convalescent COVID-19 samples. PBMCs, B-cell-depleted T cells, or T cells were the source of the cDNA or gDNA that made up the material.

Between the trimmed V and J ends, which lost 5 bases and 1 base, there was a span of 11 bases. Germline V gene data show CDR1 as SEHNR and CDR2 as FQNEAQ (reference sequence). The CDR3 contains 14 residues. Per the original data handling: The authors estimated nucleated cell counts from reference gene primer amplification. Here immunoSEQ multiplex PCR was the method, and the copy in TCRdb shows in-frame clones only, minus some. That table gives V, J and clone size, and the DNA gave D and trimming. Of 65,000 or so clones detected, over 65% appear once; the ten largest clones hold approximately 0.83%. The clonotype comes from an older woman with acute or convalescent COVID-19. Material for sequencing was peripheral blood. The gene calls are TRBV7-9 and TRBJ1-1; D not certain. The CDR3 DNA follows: TGTGCCAGCAGCCTCCCCCCAGGGAACACTGAAGCTTTCTTT. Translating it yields CASSLPPGNTEAFF.